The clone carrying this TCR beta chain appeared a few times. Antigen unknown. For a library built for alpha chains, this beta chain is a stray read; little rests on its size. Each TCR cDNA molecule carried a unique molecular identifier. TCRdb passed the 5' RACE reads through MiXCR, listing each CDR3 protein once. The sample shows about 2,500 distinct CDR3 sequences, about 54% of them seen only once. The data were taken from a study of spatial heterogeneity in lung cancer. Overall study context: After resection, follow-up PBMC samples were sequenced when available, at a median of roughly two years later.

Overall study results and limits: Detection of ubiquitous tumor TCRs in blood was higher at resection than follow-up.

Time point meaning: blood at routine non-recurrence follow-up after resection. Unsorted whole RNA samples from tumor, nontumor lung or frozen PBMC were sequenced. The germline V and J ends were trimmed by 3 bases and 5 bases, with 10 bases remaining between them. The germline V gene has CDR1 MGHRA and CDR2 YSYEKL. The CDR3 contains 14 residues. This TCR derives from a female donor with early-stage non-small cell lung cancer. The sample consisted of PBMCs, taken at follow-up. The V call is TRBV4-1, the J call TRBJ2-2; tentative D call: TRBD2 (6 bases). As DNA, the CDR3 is TGCGCCAGCAGCCATCGTAGCGGAACCGGGGAGCTGTTTTTT. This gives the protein CASSHRSGTGELFF.